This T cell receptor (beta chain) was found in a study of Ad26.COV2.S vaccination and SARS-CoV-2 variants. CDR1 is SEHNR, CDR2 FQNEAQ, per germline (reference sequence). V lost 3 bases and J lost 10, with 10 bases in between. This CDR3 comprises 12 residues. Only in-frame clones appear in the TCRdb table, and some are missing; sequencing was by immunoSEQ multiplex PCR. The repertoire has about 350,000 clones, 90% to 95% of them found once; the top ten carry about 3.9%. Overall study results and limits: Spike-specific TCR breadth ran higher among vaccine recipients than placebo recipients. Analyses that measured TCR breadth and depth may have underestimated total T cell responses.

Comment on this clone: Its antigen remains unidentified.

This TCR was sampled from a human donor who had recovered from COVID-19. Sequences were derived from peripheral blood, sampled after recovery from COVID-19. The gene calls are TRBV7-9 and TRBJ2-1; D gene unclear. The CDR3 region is CASSFIGQEQFF. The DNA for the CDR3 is TGTGCCAGCAGCTTTATTGGGCAAGAGCAGTTCTTC.